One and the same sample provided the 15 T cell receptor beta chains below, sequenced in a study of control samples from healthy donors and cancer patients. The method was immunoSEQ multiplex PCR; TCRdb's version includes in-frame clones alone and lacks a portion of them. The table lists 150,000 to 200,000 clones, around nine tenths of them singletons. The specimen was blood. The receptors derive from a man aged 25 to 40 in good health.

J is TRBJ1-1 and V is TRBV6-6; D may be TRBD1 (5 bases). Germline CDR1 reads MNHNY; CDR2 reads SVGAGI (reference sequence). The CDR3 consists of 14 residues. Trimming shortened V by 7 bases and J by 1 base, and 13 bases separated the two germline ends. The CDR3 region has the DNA TGTGCCAGCAAGAACGGGGGAACGAACACTGAAGCTTTCTTT. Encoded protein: CASKNGGTNTEAFF.

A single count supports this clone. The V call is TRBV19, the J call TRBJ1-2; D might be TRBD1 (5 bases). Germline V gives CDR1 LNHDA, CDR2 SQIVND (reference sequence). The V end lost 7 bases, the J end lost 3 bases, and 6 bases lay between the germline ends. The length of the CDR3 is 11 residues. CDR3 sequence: CASTGYYGYTF. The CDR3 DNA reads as TGTGCCAGTACAGGGTACTATGGCTACACCTTC.

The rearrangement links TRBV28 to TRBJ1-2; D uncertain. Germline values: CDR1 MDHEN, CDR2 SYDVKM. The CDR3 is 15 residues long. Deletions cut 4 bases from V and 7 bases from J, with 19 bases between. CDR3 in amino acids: CASSYLDREGSGYTF. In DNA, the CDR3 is TGTGCCAGCAGTTATTTGGACCGGGAGGGATCTGGCTACACCTTC.

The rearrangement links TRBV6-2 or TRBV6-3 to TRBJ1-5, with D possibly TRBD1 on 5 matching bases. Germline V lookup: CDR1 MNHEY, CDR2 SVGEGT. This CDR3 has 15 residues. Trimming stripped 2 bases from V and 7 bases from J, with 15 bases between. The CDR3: CASSYALGAGQPQHF. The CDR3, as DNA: TGTGCCAGCAGTTACGCTTTAGGGGCAGGCCAGCCCCAGCATTTT.

CDR3 sequence (DNA): TGTGCCAGCAGTGACGCGCCCGAGAATGAGCAGTTCTTC. Translating it yields CASSDAPENEQFF. This chain connects TRBV6-4 to TRBJ2-1; D not resolved. CDR1 is MRHNA, CDR2 SNTAGT, per germline. V shed 2 bases and J shed 7 bases, with 9 bases lying between them. This CDR3 contains 13 residues.

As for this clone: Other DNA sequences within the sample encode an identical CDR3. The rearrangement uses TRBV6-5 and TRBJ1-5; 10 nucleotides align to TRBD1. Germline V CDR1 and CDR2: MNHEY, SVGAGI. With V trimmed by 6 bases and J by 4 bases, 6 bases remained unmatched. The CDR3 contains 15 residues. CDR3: CASRGDRGGNQPQHF. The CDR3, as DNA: TGTGCCAGCAGGGGGGACAGGGGAGGGAATCAGCCCCAGCATTTT.

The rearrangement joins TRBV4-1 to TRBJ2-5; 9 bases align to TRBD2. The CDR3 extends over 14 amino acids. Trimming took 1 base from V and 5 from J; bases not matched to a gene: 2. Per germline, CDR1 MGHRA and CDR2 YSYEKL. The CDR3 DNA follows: TGCGCCAGCAGCCAAGGGACTAGCGTGGAGACCCAGTACTTC. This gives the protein CASSQGTSVETQYF.

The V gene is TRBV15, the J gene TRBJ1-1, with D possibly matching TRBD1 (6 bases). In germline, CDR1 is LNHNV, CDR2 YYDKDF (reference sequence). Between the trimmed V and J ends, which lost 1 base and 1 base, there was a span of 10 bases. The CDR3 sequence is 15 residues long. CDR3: CATSRVLGQNTEAFF. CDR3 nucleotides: TGTGCCACCAGCAGAGTGTTGGGACAGAACACTGAAGCTTTCTTT.

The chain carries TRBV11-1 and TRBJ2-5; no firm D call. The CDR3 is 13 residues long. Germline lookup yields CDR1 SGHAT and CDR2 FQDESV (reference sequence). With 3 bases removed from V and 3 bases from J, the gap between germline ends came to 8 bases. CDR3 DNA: TGTGCCAGCAGCTTTCGAGGTAAAGAGACCCAGTACTTC. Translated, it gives CASSFRGKETQYF.

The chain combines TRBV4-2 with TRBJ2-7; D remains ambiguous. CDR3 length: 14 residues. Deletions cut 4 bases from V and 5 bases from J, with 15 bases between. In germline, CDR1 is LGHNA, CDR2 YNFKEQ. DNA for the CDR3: TGTGCCAGCAGCCCGGACCCGAACAGAGACGAGCAGTACTTC. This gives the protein CASSPDPNRDEQYF.

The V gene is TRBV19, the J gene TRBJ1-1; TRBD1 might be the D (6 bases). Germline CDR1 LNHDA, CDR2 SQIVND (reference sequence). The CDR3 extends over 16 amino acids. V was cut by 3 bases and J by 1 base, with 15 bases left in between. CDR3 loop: CASSIRDTVANTEAFF. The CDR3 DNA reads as TGTGCCAGTAGTATTCGGGACACTGTAGCGAACACTGAAGCTTTCTTT.

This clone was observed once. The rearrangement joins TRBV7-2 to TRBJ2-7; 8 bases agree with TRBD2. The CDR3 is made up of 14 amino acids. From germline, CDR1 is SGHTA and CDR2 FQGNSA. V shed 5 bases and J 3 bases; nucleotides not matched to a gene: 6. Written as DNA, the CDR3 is TGTGCCAGCAGCAGAGACGGGACTAGCTACGAGCAGTACTTC. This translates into CASSRDGTSYEQYF.

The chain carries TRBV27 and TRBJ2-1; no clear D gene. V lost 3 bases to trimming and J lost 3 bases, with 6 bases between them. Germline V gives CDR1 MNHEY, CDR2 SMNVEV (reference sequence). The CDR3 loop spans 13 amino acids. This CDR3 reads CASSFQIYNEQFF. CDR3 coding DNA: TGTGCCAGCAGTTTTCAGATCTACAATGAGCAGTTCTTC.

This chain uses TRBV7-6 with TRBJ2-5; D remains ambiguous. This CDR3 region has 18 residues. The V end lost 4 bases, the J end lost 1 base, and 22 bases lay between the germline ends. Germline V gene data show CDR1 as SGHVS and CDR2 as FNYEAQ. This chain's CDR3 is CASSYLPDVLSPQETQYF. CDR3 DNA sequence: TGTGCCAGCAGCTACCTCCCCGATGTCCTCTCCCCCCAAGAGACCCAGTACTTC.

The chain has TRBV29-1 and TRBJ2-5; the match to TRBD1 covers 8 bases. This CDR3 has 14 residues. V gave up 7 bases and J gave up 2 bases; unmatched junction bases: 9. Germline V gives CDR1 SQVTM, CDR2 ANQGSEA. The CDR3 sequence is CSAKDRDLQETQYF. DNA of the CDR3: TGCAGCGCCAAGGACAGGGACCTGCAAGAGACCCAGTACTTC. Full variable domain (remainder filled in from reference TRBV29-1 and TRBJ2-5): SAVISQKPSRDICQRGTSLTIQCQVDSQVTMMFWYRQQPGQSLTLIATANQGSEATYESGFVIDKFPISRPNLTFSTLTVSNMSPEDSSIYLCSAKDRDLQETQYFGPGTRLLVL.